The next 15 T cell receptor beta chains were all read from a single sample in a study of blood T cell repertoires in COVID-19. Produced via immunoSEQ multiplex PCR; TCRdb's table is partial and in-frame only. The table shows over 250,000 clones, with roughly 83% occurring only once. What was sequenced was peripheral blood. The receptors originated from a human donor with COVID-19, enrolled during active disease. The donor label of this sample is uncertain.

In its sample, this clone was seen once. The chain recombines TRBV7-6 with TRBJ1-5; tentative D call: TRBD1 (6 bases). This CDR3 has 15 amino acids. Trimming took off 2 bases at V and 9 bases at J, with 17 bases between the two ends. The germline CDR1 and CDR2 sequences are SGHVS and FNYEAQ. CDR3 sequence: CASSLRGGGVAPQHF. The CDR3 bases are TGTGCCAGCAGCTTAAGGGGGGGCGGGGTGGCGCCCCAGCATTTT.

This sequence joins TRBV20-1 and TRBJ2-7, with TRBD2 identical over 9 bases. CDR1 and CDR2 (germline): DFQATT, SNEGSKA (reference sequence). The CDR3 loop spans 16 amino acids. The junction had 15 bases not matched to a gene; V was cut back by 3 bases and J by 6 bases. CDR3 DNA sequence: TGCAGTGCTAGTCCCGCGGGAGGGCCTTTGGTGGGCGAGCAGTACTTC. This codes for CSASPAGGPLVGEQYF.

The chain employs TRBV7-8 and TRBJ1-5, with 7 bases identical to TRBD1. CDR3 size: 15 residues. V trimming: 1 base; J trimming: 3 bases; junction bases outside the gene matches: 3. Germline loops: CDR1 SGHVS, CDR2 FQNEAQ. The CDR3 loop reads CASSLGDSYNQPQHF. As DNA, the CDR3 is TGTGCCAGCAGCTTAGGGGACAGCTACAATCAGCCCCAGCATTTT.

This sequence joins TRBV25-1 and TRBJ2-1, with TRBD2 matching over 12 bases. Germline CDR1 MGHDK, CDR2 SYGVNS. The CDR3 contains 17 residues. The V gene end was trimmed by 4 bases and the J gene end by 1 base; junction bases not matched to a gene: 5. CDR3 DNA: TGTGCCAGCAGTGTTCCGGGACTAGCGGGTTCCTACAATGAGCAGTTCTTC. It specifies CASSVPGLAGSYNEQFF.

A single count supports this clone. The J gene is TRBJ2-2, the V gene TRBV14; D remains unclear. Deletions cut 4 bases from V and 2 bases from J, with 8 bases between. CDR3 length: 14 amino acids. Germline assignment: CDR1 SGHDN and CDR2 FVKESK. In DNA, the CDR3 is TGTGCCAGCAGCCCCCGGGTCAACACCGGGGAGCTGTTTTTT. Encoded protein: CASSPRVNTGELFF.

The chain joins TRBV4-3 to TRBJ2-7; 15 nucleotides agree with TRBD2. J was trimmed by 7 bases and V by 1 base; bases with no gene match: 5. CDR3 size: 16 residues. CDR1 and CDR2 from the germline V gene are LGHNA and YSLEER. The CDR3 here is CASSQGSGLAGGEQYF. The DNA for the CDR3 is TGCGCCAGCAGCCAAGGTAGCGGACTAGCGGGAGGGGAGCAGTACTTC.

This sequence joins TRBV6-2 or TRBV6-3 and TRBJ2-6; TRBD1 agrees at 8 bases. Trimming removed 4 bases from V and 2 bases from J; junction bases left unmatched: 7. Germline CDR1 and CDR2: MNHEY and SVGEGT. This CDR3 region has 17 residues. The CDR3 DNA is TGTGCCAGCAGTTCGGACAGGGTAGCTGCTGGGGCCAACGTCCTGACTTTC. Amino acids: CASSSDRVAAGANVLTF.

The chain recombines TRBV5-8 with TRBJ2-3, with TRBD2 matching 7 bases. Germline values: CDR1 SGHTS, CDR2 YDEGEE. The CDR3 loop spans 16 amino acids. Unmatched junction bases numbered 6, after V lost 0 bases and J lost 2 bases. The DNA for the CDR3 is TGTGCCAGCAGCTTGGGTGCGGGAGCCGACACAGATACGCAGTATTTT. Amino acids: CASSLGAGADTDTQYF.

The chain carries TRBV29-1 and TRBJ1-3, with D unresolved. With 4 bases removed from V and 0 bases from J, the gap between germline ends came to 7 bases. Germline loops: CDR1 SQVTM, CDR2 ANQGSEA. The CDR3 runs 13 residues. CDR3 amino acids: CSVGVSSGNTIYF. The DNA of the CDR3 is TGCAGCGTTGGTGTCTCCTCTGGAAACACCATATATTTT.

The V and J genes are TRBV5-6 and TRBJ1-1; tentative D call: TRBD1 (5 bases). Germline assignment: CDR1 SGHDT and CDR2 YYEEEE. The CDR3 is 16 amino acids. The V end was cut by 1 base, the J end by 10 bases, with 23 bases between. CDR3 bases: TGTGCCAGCAGCTTGACTACTACAGGTGGAGTTCTTGGAGCTTTCTTT. Protein: CASSLTTTGGVLGAFF. Full variable domain (outside the CDR3, taken from reference TRBV5-6 and TRBJ1-1): DAGVTQSPTHLIKTRGQQVTLRCSPKSGHDTVSWYQQALGQGPQFIFQYYEEEERQRGNFPDRFSGHQFPNYSSELNVNALLLGDSALYLCASSLTTTGGVLGAFFGQGTRLTVV.

The chain uses TRBV29-1 and TRBJ2-6, with D possibly TRBD1 on 5 matching bases. Germline assignment: CDR1 SQVTM and CDR2 ANQGSEA. The length of the CDR3 is 13 residues. V shed 5 bases and J shed 2 bases, with 7 bases lying between them. The CDR3 loop is CSVQDTGANVLTF. The CDR3 nucleotides read TGCAGCGTTCAGGACACTGGGGCCAACGTCCTGACTTTC.

The J gene is TRBJ1-3, the V gene TRBV28; no clear D gene. V was shortened by 2 bases and J by 0 bases, with 8 bases between the two germline ends. CDR1 MDHEN and CDR2 SYDVKM come from the germline V gene. The CDR3 consists of 15 residues. The CDR3 spells CASSLGRHSGNTIYF. For the CDR3, the DNA is TGTGCCAGCAGTTTAGGGCGCCACTCTGGAAACACCATATATTTT.

The rearrangement joins TRBV7-3 to TRBJ2-7, with TRBD2 matching over 7 bases. Germline assignment: CDR1 SGHTA and CDR2 FQGTGA. With V trimmed by 5 bases and J by 3 bases, 13 bases remained unmatched. The CDR3 runs 16 residues. The CDR3 protein is CASSPGGEAGVYEQYF. The CDR3 region has the DNA TGTGCCAGCAGCCCTGGGGGAGAGGCGGGAGTCTACGAGCAGTACTTC.

The chain recombines TRBV28 with TRBJ2-7; TRBD1 matches 9 bases. The germline V gene has CDR1 MDHEN and CDR2 SYDVKM. This CDR3 spans 15 amino acids. Trimming at V came to 5 bases and at J to 12 bases, leaving 17 bases not matched to a gene. CDR3 nucleotide sequence: TGTGCCAGCAGTATCCGACCTGGACAGGGGACTCTTTTGTACTTC. Protein product: CASSIRPGQGTLLYF.

This clone was recorded only once. The rearrangement joins TRBV4-1 to TRBJ2-7, with 7 bases identical to TRBD1. CDR1 and CDR2 from the germline V gene are MGHRA and YSYEKL. V dropped 3 bases and J dropped 7; count of bases not matched to a gene: 12. CDR3 length equals 15 residues. CDR3 nucleotide sequence: TGCGCCAGCAGCCAGCACACAGGGGAGCTGGGTGAGCAGTACTTC. It is translated as CASSQHTGELGEQYF.